This TCR beta chain was captured by sequencing in a study of OX40 agonist ivuxolimab in advanced cancers. Assay: immunoSEQ multiplex PCR; the TCRdb copy retains only in-frame clones and omits some. The table lists about 80,000 clones, about 86% of them singletons. This CDR3 has 15 amino acids. V lost 4 bases, J lost 8 bases, and 21 bases lay in between. Germline V CDR1 and CDR2: SGHNT, YYREEE (reference sequence). A remark on this clone: No antigen is known for it.

Regarding the study as a whole: At doses 0.1 to 3.0 mg/kg, CD4+ and CD8+ clones expanded.

The rearrangement joins TRBV5-4 to TRBJ1-2; D is undetermined. Material: CD4+ or CD8+ T cells sorted from blood, obtained in a trial of the OX40 agonist ivuxolimab. This TCR derives from an adult with an advanced solid tumor such as melanoma, head and neck, liver or kidney cancer. CDR3 sequence reads: CASSIPGGGVWGYTF. CDR3 in DNA: TGTGCCAGCAGCATCCCGGGAGGAGGAGTTTGGGGCTACACCTTC.